Below, 22 T cell receptor beta chains from the same sample are listed, as sequenced in a study of cytomegalovirus exposure and HLA in healthy donors. Data came from immunoSEQ multiplex PCR; TCRdb stores just in-frame clones and leaves some out. The table has about 200,000 clones, more than 65% seen once. Sequences were obtained from PBMCs. The receptors originated from a young woman in good health and CMV-seropositive.

CDR3 protein: CASTSDRGVLGTQYF. The CDR3 coding sequence is TGTGCCAGCACCTCTGACAGGGGTGTTCTCGGTACGCAGTATTTT. The chain is built from TRBV27 and TRBJ2-3; 8 bases map to TRBD1. The CDR3 loop spans 15 amino acids. Germline assignment: CDR1 MNHEY and CDR2 SMNVEV (reference sequence). V gave up 7 bases and J gave up 8 bases; unmatched junction bases: 14.

The J gene is TRBJ2-5, the V gene TRBV2; 9 nucleotides line up with TRBD1. The V gene end was trimmed by 5 bases and the J gene end by 5 bases; junction bases not matched to a gene: 3. CDR1 and CDR2 (germline): SNHLY, FYNNEI. CDR3 size: 13 residues. The CDR3 protein is CASSRDRVETQYF. The CDR3 region has the DNA TGTGCCAGCAGTAGGGACAGGGTTGAGACCCAGTACTTC.

V usage is TRBV25-1 and J usage is TRBJ1-2; no clear D gene. The germline gives CDR1 MGHDK, CDR2 SYGVNS. The CDR3 is made up of 15 amino acids. Trimming shortened V by 4 bases and J by 3 bases, and 15 bases separated the two germline ends. DNA for the CDR3: TGTGCCAGCAGTGGTTGGTCCGGGAGAGACTATGGCTACACCTTC. Protein: CASSGWSGRDYGYTF.

This sequence joins TRBV7-2 and TRBJ2-1; TRBD1 is a possible D gene (6 bases). CDR1 SGHTA and CDR2 FQGNSA come from the germline V gene. With 4 bases removed from V and 9 bases from J, the gap between germline ends came to 10 bases. The CDR3 contains 12 residues. The CDR3, as DNA: TGTGCCAGCAGCTCACAGGGCTTTGAGCAGTTCTTC. Translated: CASSSQGFEQFF.

The rearrangement links TRBV29-1 to TRBJ2-7, with 10 bases that match TRBD2. The CDR3 runs 14 residues. Per germline, CDR1 SQVTM and CDR2 ANQGSEA. With V trimmed by 4 bases and J by 2 bases, 5 bases remained unmatched. CDR3 amino acids: CSVGTSGVTYEQYF. As DNA, the CDR3 is TGCAGCGTTGGTACTAGCGGGGTCACCTACGAGCAGTACTTC.

This clone was found once. The chain uses TRBV5-5 and TRBJ1-2; maybe TRBD1 (5 bases). Trimming removed 0 bases at V and 2 bases at J, with 11 bases between. CDR1 SGHKS and CDR2 YYEKEE come from the germline V gene (reference sequence). The CDR3 is made up of 15 amino acids. The CDR3 protein is CASSLEGSGNYGYTF. The CDR3 DNA sequence: TGTGCCAGCAGCTTGGAGGGATCAGGGAACTATGGCTACACCTTC.

This clone showed up just once. The V gene is TRBV11-2, the J gene TRBJ2-6; perhaps TRBD1 as D (5 bases). Germline assignment: CDR1 SGHAT and CDR2 FQNNGV. Trimming pared 5 bases from V and 3 bases from J, leaving 11 bases between. The CDR3 covers 15 residues. The CDR3 nucleotides read TGTGCCAGCAGCCGTGGGGCGTATGGGGCCAACGTCCTGACTTTC. Translated: CASSRGAYGANVLTF. The full variable domain, its missing parts supplied by reference TRBV11-2 and TRBJ2-6, is EAGVAQSPRYKIIEKRQSVAFWCNPISGHATLYWYQQILGQGPKLLIQFQNNGVVDDSQLPKDRFSAERLKGVDSTLKIQPAKLEDSAVYLCASSRGAYGANVLTFGAGSRLTVL.

In this sample, this clone turned up once. The gene calls are TRBV18 and TRBJ2-1, with TRBD2 matching over 9 bases. This CDR3 is 15 amino acids long. Germline V gives CDR1 KGHSH, CDR2 LQKENI. V dropped 6 bases and J dropped 9; count of bases not matched to a gene: 12. CDR3 residues: CASSPTGGGGGEQFF. DNA of the CDR3: TGTGCCAGCTCCCCCACTGGCGGGGGGGGAGGTGAGCAGTTCTTC.

Here the CDR3 DNA reads TGTGCCAGCAGCGTAGAGGGGGCGTGGGGCTACACCTTC. Protein product: CASSVEGAWGYTF. The chain couples TRBV9 to TRBJ1-2; 7 bases line up with TRBD1. With 0 bases clipped from V and 8 bases from J, the junction kept 4 bases outside the gene matches. The germline V gene has CDR1 SGDLS and CDR2 YYNGEE. The CDR3 contains 13 residues.

This chain joins TRBV11-2 and TRBJ2-1; D ambiguous. This CDR3 comprises 14 residues. CDR1 is SGHAT, CDR2 FQNNGV, per germline. In nucleotides, the CDR3 is TGTGCAACCAACCTCGGCGGCTCCTACAATGAGCAGTTCTTC. Translating gives CATNLGGSYNEQFF.

The chain has TRBV27 and TRBJ1-1; D is uncertain. The CDR3 is 13 amino acids. V was trimmed by 5 bases and J by 11 bases, leaving 18 bases between them. CDR1 is MNHEY and CDR2 is SMNVEV in the germline V gene (reference sequence). As DNA, the CDR3 is TGTGCCAGCAGTATCTCTACATTTAGGGAGGCTTTCTTT. The encoded protein is CASSISTFREAFF.

This chain uses TRBV19 with TRBJ2-5; D perhaps matches TRBD2 (6 bases). CDR3 length: 19 residues. Per germline, CDR1 LNHDA and CDR2 SQIVND (reference sequence). The V gene lost 1 base and the J gene lost 1 base, with 22 bases spanning the gap. The CDR3 nucleotides are TGTGCCAGTAGTATAGCCGCAGTTATACCGGGAGTAGCCCAAGAGACCCAGTACTTC. As protein: CASSIAAVIPGVAQETQYF.

This clone has more than one count but fewer than ten. The chain has TRBV5-1 and TRBJ2-7, with TRBD2 matching over 8 bases. The ends lost 0 bases at V and 3 bases at J; junction bases unmatched: 8. Germline V gene sequence: CDR1 SGHRS, CDR2 YFSETQ. The CDR3 covers 16 residues. The CDR3: CASSLVVAGGFYEQYF. In DNA, the CDR3 is TGCGCCAGCAGCTTGGTGGTGGCGGGAGGATTCTACGAGCAGTACTTC.

J is TRBJ1-1 and V is TRBV10-1, with D possibly TRBD1 on 6 matching bases. Germline lookup yields CDR1 WNHNN and CDR2 SYGVQD (reference sequence). Trimming took off 8 bases at V and 0 bases at J, with 13 bases between the two ends. The CDR3 consists of 14 residues. CDR3 amino acids: CASGSGAMNTEAFF. CDR3 bases: TGCGCCAGCGGATCAGGGGCTATGAACACTGAAGCTTTCTTT.

This CDR3 reads CASSERRGRSNQPQHF. The CDR3 coding sequence is TGTGCCAGCAGTGAACGCCGCGGGCGGTCCAATCAGCCCCAGCATTTT. V and J are TRBV6-1 and TRBJ1-5; D unclear. Germline assignment: CDR1 MNHNS and CDR2 SASEGT. V was cut by 2 bases and J by 3 bases, with 14 bases left in between. The CDR3 length is 16 residues.

V gene TRBV4-1 combines with J gene TRBJ2-1, with 13 bases matching TRBD2. The germline CDR1 and CDR2 sequences are MGHRA and YSYEKL. The CDR3 runs 19 residues. V lost 1 base, J lost 0 bases, and 6 bases stayed unmatched. CDR3 bases: TGCGCCAGCAGCCAAGGACTAGCGGGAGGACCGAGCTCCTACAATGAGCAGTTCTTC. Amino acids: CASSQGLAGGPSSYNEQFF.

The table lists this clone with a count of one. The J gene is TRBJ2-7, the V gene TRBV11-2, with 7 bases that match TRBD2. Germline trimming cut 1 base from V and 3 bases from J; bases unmatched to any gene: 9. The CDR3 is 16 amino acids. Per the germline V gene, CDR1 is SGHAT and CDR2 is FQNNGV. The CDR3 protein is CASSLARREFLYEQYF. DNA for the CDR3: TGTGCCAGCAGCTTAGCACGGCGGGAGTTCCTCTACGAGCAGTACTTC.

CDR3 nucleotide sequence: TGTGCCAGCAGCCTCCAGGGGCCCACCTACGAGCAGTACTTC. Amino acid sequence: CASSLQGPTYEQYF. The chain joins TRBV27 to TRBJ2-7, with a weak D call TRBD1 (6 bases). The V end lost 6 bases, the J end lost 2 bases, and 14 bases lay between the germline ends. The CDR3 runs 14 residues. Germline CDR1 and CDR2: MNHEY and SMNVEV (reference sequence).

This chain connects TRBV28 to TRBJ2-5, with D unclear. Germline CDR1 is MDHEN and CDR2 is SYDVKM. The CDR3 runs to 14 residues. Trimming shortened V by 2 bases and J by 1 base, and 8 bases separated the two germline ends. CDR3 in amino acids: CASSLKSVQETQYF. CDR3 DNA sequence: TGTGCCAGCAGTTTAAAATCCGTCCAAGAGACCCAGTACTTC. Full variable domain (outside the CDR3, taken from reference TRBV28 and TRBJ2-5): DVKVTQSSRYLVKRTGEKVFLECVQDMDHENMFWYRQDPGLGLRLIYFSYDVKMKEKGDIPEGYSVSREKKERFSLILESASTNQTSMYLCASSLKSVQETQYFGPGTRLLVL.

This chain links TRBV9 with TRBJ2-1; 9 bases match TRBD2. The ends lost 5 bases at V and 7 bases at J; junction bases unmatched: 10. The CDR3 covers 15 residues. Germline CDR1 is SGDLS and CDR2 is YYNGEE. Here the CDR3 reads CASREWTSVANEQFF. The CDR3 bases are TGTGCCAGCAGGGAGTGGACTAGCGTGGCGAATGAGCAGTTCTTC.

The chain employs TRBV15 and TRBJ2-5; the D gene is possibly TRBD1 (7 bases). Trimming stripped 4 bases from V and 5 bases from J, with 14 bases between. The CDR3 loop spans 14 amino acids. Looked up from germline, CDR1 is LNHNV and CDR2 is YYDKDF (reference sequence). CDR3 nucleotides: TGTGCCACCAGCACGACAGGGAGGAGGGAGACCCAGTACTTC. Residues: CATSTTGRRETQYF.

The rearrangement joins TRBV2 to TRBJ1-2; a possible D gene is TRBD1 (5 bases). Germline assignment: CDR1 SNHLY and CDR2 FYNNEI. Trimming took 6 bases from V and 6 from J, leaving 11 bases between them. The CDR3 loop spans 12 amino acids. The CDR3: CASRTERDGYTF. CDR3 nucleotide sequence: TGTGCCAGCAGGACAGAGCGTGATGGCTACACCTTC.